This T cell receptor (beta chain) was documented in a study of T cells in Graves' hyperthyroidism and ophthalmopathy. Overall study results and limits: A model using 13 V-J features told ophthalmopathy apart from stable hyperthyroidism. Expanded thyroid clonotypes (above 0.001) were mostly also found in blood.

The CDR3 consists of 15 residues. V lost 4 bases, J lost 7 bases, and 18 bases lay in between. Germline CDR1 and CDR2: SGHDT and YYEEEE. The CDR3 regions of TCR beta were amplified from RNA transcripts. When the TCR CDR3 underwent first-round RT-PCR, the HTBI primer set was used. A single record per CDR3 protein comes from TCRdb applying MiXCR to the multiplex PCR reads. Among roughly 750,000 distinct CDR3 sequences listed, 16% were seen once. Absence of ophthalmopathy progression within 18 months defined stable Graves' hyperthyroidism. Patients aged 18 to 65 had newly diagnosed hyperthyroidism of under 2 months' duration. This clonotype was observed a few times. Its antigen is unknown.

The sequence came from a man aged 18 to 35 with Graves' hyperthyroidism. The rearrangement links TRBV5-6 to TRBJ1-5; possible D gene TRBD1, 6 bases. Material for sequencing was blood. CDR3 DNA sequence: TGTGCCAGCAGCCTGTCCGTCAGCGGGGGCCAGCCCCAGCATTTT. Amino acid sequence: CASSLSVSGGQPQHF.